The 25 T cell receptor beta chains reported below all come from one sample, sequenced in a study of cytomegalovirus exposure and HLA in healthy donors. PCR used 60 Vbeta primers and 13 Jbeta primers. Only in-frame clones appear in the TCRdb table, and some are missing; sequencing was by immunoSEQ multiplex PCR. Of 90,000 to 100,000 clones listed, 65% to 85% are singletons. The sequenced material came from PBMCs. The receptors shown here come from a woman aged 55-70 years in good health and CMV-seropositive.

This clone was detected only once. This rearrangement joins TRBV28 to TRBJ2-7, with 8 bases fitting TRBD2. The CDR3 runs to 14 residues. Germline V gives CDR1 MDHEN, CDR2 SYDVKM. Trimming cost V 3 bases and J 7 bases; bases outside gene matches: 8. CDR3 residues: CASSLSGTGGEQYF. In DNA, the CDR3 is TGTGCCAGCAGTTTGTCCGGGACGGGAGGGGAGCAGTACTTC.

V is TRBV27 and J is TRBJ2-5; 10 bases are shared with TRBD1. V dropped 0 bases and J dropped 5; count of bases not matched to a gene: 3. Germline loops: CDR1 MNHEY, CDR2 SMNVEV (reference sequence). The length of the CDR3 is 15 residues. The chain's CDR3 is CASSLSGTGAETQYF. CDR3 DNA: TGTGCCAGCAGTTTATCGGGGACAGGGGCGGAGACCCAGTACTTC.

This chain uses TRBV30 with TRBJ2-5; D is possibly TRBD2 (6 bases). Germline-derived CDR1 and CDR2 are GTSNPN and SVGIG (reference sequence). With 1 base removed from V and 7 bases from J, the gap between germline ends came to 16 bases. The CDR3 totals 14 residues. In DNA, the CDR3 is TGTGCCTGGAGTGCAGCGGGCCGCCGTGGGACCCAGTACTTC. This gives the protein CAWSAAGRRGTQYF.

The sample holds one count of this clone. The chain combines TRBV18 with TRBJ2-7; maybe TRBD2 (7 bases). V shed 4 bases and J shed 7 bases, with 20 bases lying between them. Germline CDR1 reads KGHSH; CDR2 reads LQKENI. The CDR3 has 15 amino acids. This chain's CDR3 is CASSRPGGRTGEQYF. The CDR3 nucleotides read TGTGCCAGCTCACGACCCGGGGGGCGGACGGGGGAGCAGTACTTC.

This clone came up a few times. This chain links TRBV6-5 with TRBJ2-3; D is possibly TRBD2 (6 bases). Germline V gene sequence: CDR1 MNHEY, CDR2 SVGAGI. With 4 bases removed from V and 2 bases from J, the gap between germline ends came to 10 bases. This CDR3 comprises 14 residues. The DNA of the CDR3 is TGTGCCAGCAGTTTGGGACTTGCCACAGATACGCAGTATTTT. It yields the protein CASSLGLATDTQYF.

The V gene is TRBV27, the J gene TRBJ1-6, with D maybe TRBD1 (6 bases). Germline CDR1 is MNHEY and CDR2 is SMNVEV (reference sequence). The V and J ends lost 4 bases and 6 bases respectively, with 10 bases between them. The CDR3 is 14 residues long. The CDR3 region has the DNA TGTGCCAGCAGTTATATCAGGGGTAATTCACCCCTCCACTTT. As protein: CASSYIRGNSPLHF.

The rearrangement links TRBV29-1 to TRBJ1-2; possibly TRBD1 for D (6 bases). This CDR3 has 12 amino acids. Germline V CDR1 and CDR2: SQVTM, ANQGSEA. Trimming took 6 bases from V and 2 from J, leaving 10 bases between them. CDR3 in DNA: TGCAGCGTCCTACAGGGAAACTATGGCTACACCTTC. It encodes CSVLQGNYGYTF.

This clone occurred once. The genes are TRBV27 and TRBJ2-1, with a tentative D call TRBD1 (6 bases). The CDR3 is 13 residues long. Germline assignment: CDR1 MNHEY and CDR2 SMNVEV (reference sequence). The ends were cut back, 6 bases at V and 9 bases at J, with 15 bases in the middle. CDR3 coding DNA: TGTGCCAGCAGGGGAATGGGGGACATTGAGCAGTTCTTC. Translated: CASRGMGDIEQFF.

This chain links TRBV9 with TRBJ2-7, with D tentatively TRBD2 (5 bases). V was trimmed by 4 bases and J by 4 bases, leaving 12 bases between them. This CDR3 comprises 13 residues. Germline V CDR1 and CDR2: SGDLS, YYNGEE. In DNA, the CDR3 is TGTGCCAGCAGCCCCTGGGGAGTTTACGAGCAGTACTTC. It is translated as CASSPWGVYEQYF.

The chain links TRBV11-2 to TRBJ2-1, with a weak D call TRBD2 (5 bases). V lost 4 bases, J lost 8 bases, and 9 bases lay in between. The CDR3 covers 12 residues. CDR1 and CDR2 from the germline V gene are SGHAT and FQNNGV. CDR3 sequence (DNA): TGTGCCAGCAGCTCGTCGAGGGATGAGCAGTTCTTC. Translated: CASSSSRDEQFF.

The chain is built from TRBV7-9 and TRBJ2-7; D is unresolved. Trimming pared 1 base from V and 6 bases from J, leaving 13 bases between. Germline lookup yields CDR1 SEHNR and CDR2 FQNEAQ (reference sequence). The CDR3 is 14 residues long. The chain's CDR3 is CASSLGYPTLEQYF. The CDR3 DNA follows: TGTGCCAGCAGCTTAGGCTACCCTACCCTCGAGCAGTACTTC.

This chain connects TRBV18 to TRBJ2-1; D is possibly TRBD1 (5 bases). The CDR3 loop spans 13 amino acids. CDR1 and CDR2 from the germline V gene are KGHSH and LQKENI. V was trimmed by 4 bases and J by 9 bases, leaving 13 bases between them. CDR3 sequence: CASSLTGRAEQFF. DNA for the CDR3: TGTGCCAGCTCACTAACGGGCAGGGCTGAGCAGTTCTTC.

V and J are TRBV10-2 and TRBJ1-1, with D possibly matching TRBD1 (5 bases). This CDR3 is built from 12 residues. The V gene's germline CDR1 is WSHSY and CDR2 SAAADI. The ends were cut back, 5 bases at V and 11 bases at J, with 15 bases in the middle. The CDR3 region is CASSRTTGDAFF. The CDR3 nucleotides read TGCGCCAGCAGTAGGACAACAGGAGATGCTTTCTTT.

The count of this clone is one. The J gene is TRBJ2-5, the V gene TRBV19; TRBD2 matches at 11 bases. V lost 4 bases and J lost 5; bases outside the gene matches: 6. The germline gives CDR1 LNHDA, CDR2 SQIVND (reference sequence). The CDR3 is 15 amino acids. The CDR3: CASSSTSGGGETQYF. The CDR3 DNA sequence: TGTGCCAGTAGTAGTACTAGCGGGGGAGGGGAGACCCAGTACTTC.

The gene calls are TRBV5-1 and TRBJ1-1; D is perhaps TRBD1 (6 bases). With 4 bases removed from V and 1 base from J, the gap between germline ends came to 20 bases. The CDR3 runs 17 residues. Germline assignment: CDR1 SGHRS and CDR2 YFSETQ. The CDR3 here is CASSPQLGARGNTEAFF. CDR3 nucleotide sequence: TGCGCCAGCAGCCCTCAGCTGGGGGCGCGAGGGAACACTGAAGCTTTCTTT.

The chain is built from TRBV28 and TRBJ1-2; D might be TRBD1 (5 bases). Trimming took 5 bases from V and 4 from J, leaving 8 bases between them. This CDR3 spans 12 amino acids. Looked up from germline, CDR1 is MDHEN and CDR2 is SYDVKM. This chain's CDR3 is CASSIQGYGYTF. CDR3 sequence (DNA): TGTGCCAGCAGTATTCAGGGCTATGGCTACACCTTC.

The chain carries TRBV28 and TRBJ1-4, with TRBD1 identical over 9 bases. J was trimmed by 8 bases and V by 6 bases; bases with no gene match: 7. The CDR3 consists of 14 residues. Germline V gives CDR1 MDHEN, CDR2 SYDVKM. The DNA of the CDR3 is TGTGCCAGCAGGTTAACAGGGGGCGGAGAAAAACTGTTTTTT. It is translated as CASRLTGGGEKLFF.

The chain couples TRBV6-1 to TRBJ1-2; 9 bases are shared with TRBD1. The trim removed 4 bases at V and 5 bases at J, leaving 14 bases unmatched. The CDR3 covers 17 residues. Per germline, CDR1 MNHNS and CDR2 SASEGT. The CDR3 DNA is TGTGCCAGCAGTGGGTCCCTCGGACAGGGGTTTCCGTATGGCTACACCTTC. Protein: CASSGSLGQGFPYGYTF.

The sample holds a few counts of this clone. The chain couples TRBV6-5 to TRBJ2-7, with D possibly matching TRBD1 (6 bases). The germline gives CDR1 MNHEY, CDR2 SVGAGI. The V end lost 2 bases, the J end lost 0 bases, and 8 bases lay between the germline ends. The CDR3 consists of 14 residues. The CDR3 coding sequence is TGTGCCAGCAGTTACGGGGGCGGCTCCTACGAGCAGTACTTC. Its translation is CASSYGGGSYEQYF.

The V gene is TRBV6-1, the J gene TRBJ1-3; TRBD1 might be the D (6 bases). V was clipped by 8 bases and J by 2 bases, with 16 bases between them. The CDR3 consists of 15 residues. Germline CDR1 reads MNHNS; CDR2 reads SASEGT. CDR3 DNA: TGTGCCAGCGGCACAGGGCTAGGAACTGGAAACACCATATATTTT. This sequence encodes CASGTGLGTGNTIYF.

The chain carries TRBV4-1 and TRBJ2-3; D remains ambiguous. The germline V and J ends were trimmed by 0 bases and 4 bases, with 5 bases remaining between them. From germline, CDR1 is MGHRA and CDR2 YSYEKL. CDR3 length equals 13 residues. The DNA for the CDR3 is TGCGCCAGCAGCCAAGACTCTCCAGATACGCAGTATTTT. Translated: CASSQDSPDTQYF.

The CDR3 DNA reads as TGTGCCAGCAGCCTAACAGGTGAAAAACTGTTTTTT. It specifies CASSLTGEKLFF. The genes are TRBV28 and TRBJ1-4, with a tentative D call TRBD1 (5 bases). The ends were cut back, 6 bases at V and 7 bases at J, with 9 bases in the middle. The CDR3 is 12 amino acids. Germline V lookup: CDR1 MDHEN, CDR2 SYDVKM.

In its sample, this clone was seen a few times. This rearrangement joins TRBV30 to TRBJ2-7; 9 bases align to TRBD2. The CDR3 spans 12 residues. Germline CDR1 GTSNPN, CDR2 SVGIG (reference sequence). The ends lost 4 bases at V and 5 bases at J; junction bases unmatched: 3. Here the CDR3 reads CAWTSGTDEQYF. The CDR3 DNA is TGTGCCTGGACTAGCGGGACAGACGAGCAGTACTTC.

This chain connects TRBV30 to TRBJ2-3; 13 nucleotides align to TRBD2. CDR3 size: 16 residues. J was trimmed by 5 bases and V by 5 bases; bases with no gene match: 10. CDR1 and CDR2 from the germline V gene are GTSNPN and SVGIG (reference sequence). The CDR3 nucleotides are TGTGCCTGGGCACTGGGACTAGCGGGATCCGGAGATACGCAGTATTTT. It is translated as CAWALGLAGSGDTQYF.

Relative to its sample, this clone is medium-sized (0.01 to 0.1%). This chain connects TRBV4-2 to TRBJ2-1; D remains ambiguous. The CDR3 is 16 residues long. CDR1 is LGHNA, CDR2 YNFKEQ, per germline. Trimming removed 0 bases from V and 2 bases from J, with 11 bases in between. The CDR3 sequence: CASSQEAFGTYNEQFF. The CDR3 DNA follows: TGTGCCAGCAGCCAAGAAGCTTTTGGTACCTACAATGAGCAGTTCTTC.